This T cell receptor (beta chain) was recorded in a study of blood T cell repertoires in COVID-19 (dated by TCRdb to the early 2020s). Regarding the research as a whole: Samples covering the acute and convalescent phases of COVID-19 were provided by collaborators in the United States, Italy and Spain. The prospective study material was composed of cDNA or gDNA derived from T cells, B-cell-depleted T cells, or PBMCs. The dataset comprised deeply sampled blood TCRbeta repertoires from subjects exposed to, actively infected with, or recovered from COVID-19. A freely available public database, intended as a resource for researchers studying the immune response to SARS-CoV-2, is where the repertoires were released. The samples were drawn from the first 160 participants of the ongoing ImmuneRACE study and from over a thousand subjects provided by 6 global collaborators. Sample metadata almost always included a de-identified subject ID, COVID-19 status, age in years and sex. Where available, HLA class I and class II types were obtained from metadata supplied by the sample provider rather than from assay-based typing. Summary of the overall study and its limitations: Clinical and demographic metadata were provided uncurated, with the amount varying by source and participant.

Whole blood was collected in K2EDTA tubes by collaborating institutions according to the institutions' own protocols. For TCRbeta analysis, collaborator samples were shipped as frozen whole blood, as isolated PBMCs, or as DNA extracted from either sample type. Per the germline V gene, KGHSH is the CDR1 and LQKENI is the CDR2. The CDR3 has 15 amino acids, counting the end cysteine and phenylalanine. CDR3 DNA is the only sequence kept; it has 45 bases, read in frame from the first base. The germline V and J ends show losses of 3 bases and 4 bases respectively, and no gene match explains 6 bases of the junction. TCRbeta CDR3 regions were amplified from genomic DNA by means of the immunoSEQ Assay, a bias-controlled multiplex PCR. The study's processing was this. Within the assay, amplification of reference gene primers was used to estimate how many nucleated cells each sample contained. To quantify the absolute abundance of each unique TCRbeta CDR3 rearrangement, sequence reads were collapsed and filtered. Productive Simpson clonality was computed per sample as the square root of Simpson's diversity index over productive rearrangements. Entries here come from immuneACCESS through TCRdb and include only in-frame sequences with V and J called. Some clones fail to appear in such tables; in the studies checked, an unresolved V gene covers under half of the shortfall, and the cause of the remainder is unknown. V and J calls and clone size are given by that table; D and trimming were obtained from the DNA. Across this sample there are approximately 260,000 clones, with approximately 85% seen only once. Of the sample, 11% is held by the ten largest clones.

This clone appeared a single time. Its binding antigen is unknown. Per-base quality was not reported, and no clone a single base away is much larger than it. The origin of this receptor is a woman aged 70-85 years with acute or convalescent COVID-19. The sequencing input was peripheral blood. The chain was built from TRBV18 and TRBJ1-1, and TRBD1 matches 9 of the central bases. For the CDR3, the sequence is CASSPQTGGATEAFF. The DNA reads as follows: TGTGCCAGCTCACCCCAGACAGGGGGAGCCACTGAAGCTTTCTTT.